These 30 T cell receptor beta chains were all obtained from the same sample, sequenced in a study of cytomegalovirus exposure and HLA in healthy donors. Researchers ran the PCR with 60 Vbeta and 13 Jbeta primers. Produced via immunoSEQ multiplex PCR; TCRdb's table is partial and in-frame only. This table holds around 190,000 clones, almost 85% found once. The source material was PBMCs. The receptors shown here come from a woman in her fifties or sixties in good health and CMV-seronegative.

The chain recombines TRBV5-1 with TRBJ2-3; tentative D call: TRBD2 (5 bases). The V and J ends lost 3 bases and 4 bases respectively, with 12 bases between them. The CDR3 sequence is 14 residues long. Germline V gives CDR1 SGHRS, CDR2 YFSETQ. CDR3 in amino acids: CASSSGSPADTQYF. DNA of the CDR3: TGCGCCAGCAGCTCGGGGAGCCCCGCAGATACGCAGTATTTT.

The chain recombines TRBV9 with TRBJ1-1; 9 positions agree with TRBD1. V lost 0 bases to trimming and J lost 10 bases; unmatched junction nucleotides: 4. The CDR3 runs to 13 residues. Germline CDR1 is SGDLS and CDR2 is YYNGEE. The CDR3 nucleotides are TGTGCCAGCAGCGTAGGAGGGACAGGGCGAGCTTTCTTT. Protein: CASSVGGTGRAFF.

This clone has just one count. The sample has other DNA sequences that encode this CDR3 too. The chain carries TRBV5-1 and TRBJ2-7; 9 bases agree with TRBD1. The junction had 4 bases not matched to a gene; V was cut back by 4 bases and J by 2 bases. The CDR3 sequence is 14 residues long. Germline CDR1 and CDR2: SGHRS and YFSETQ. The CDR3 loop is CASSVGQGAYEQYF. In DNA, the CDR3 is TGCGCCAGCAGCGTGGGACAGGGAGCCTACGAGCAGTACTTC.

The chain recombines TRBV29-1 with TRBJ2-3, with 7 positions matching TRBD2. The V gene end was trimmed by 5 bases and the J gene end by 3 bases; junction bases not matched to a gene: 5. There are 13 residues in the CDR3. From germline, CDR1 is SQVTM and CDR2 ANQGSEA. The CDR3 reads CSVWGGRTDTQYF. The CDR3, as DNA: TGCAGCGTTTGGGGAGGGAGAACAGATACGCAGTATTTT.

This rearrangement joins TRBV19 to TRBJ2-3; 13 positions agree with TRBD2. The germline V gene has CDR1 LNHDA and CDR2 SQIVND (reference sequence). V lost 5 bases, J lost 4 bases, and 6 bases stayed unmatched. The CDR3 is made up of 16 amino acids. The CDR3 DNA reads TGTGCCAGTAGTCCACGGACTAGCGGGAGCGCAGATACGCAGTATTTT. Amino acid sequence: CASSPRTSGSADTQYF.

This clone was counted once. The chain combines TRBV5-1 with TRBJ1-3, with a possible D match to TRBD1 (5 bases). Germline lookup yields CDR1 SGHRS and CDR2 YFSETQ. This CDR3 is 14 amino acids long. Trimming took 6 bases from V and 0 from J, leaving 10 bases between them. CDR3 coding DNA: TGCGCCAGCAAAGACAGCCTCTCTGGAAACACCATATATTTT. It is translated as CASKDSLSGNTIYF. Combining the CDR3 with reference TRBV5-1 and TRBJ1-3 gives the whole variable domain KAGVTQTPRYLIKTRGQQVTLSCSPISGHRSVSWYQQTPGQGLQFLFEYFSETQRNKGNFPGRFSGRQFSNSRSEMNVSTLELGDSALYLCASKDSLSGNTIYFGEGSWLTVV.

CDR3 nucleotide sequence: TGTGCCATCAGTCCTGAGGAACAAGAGACCCAGTACTTC. This gives the protein CAISPEEQETQYF. The rearrangement uses TRBV10-3 and TRBJ2-5; no clear D. CDR1 is ENHRY, CDR2 SYGVKD, per germline. Trimming removed 5 bases from V and 2 bases from J, with 9 bases in between. The CDR3 consists of 13 residues.

V gene TRBV28 combines with J gene TRBJ2-1; 11 bases agree with TRBD1. The J segment lost 5 bases and the V segment lost 5 bases, leaving 11 bases of the junction unmatched. Germline V lookup: CDR1 MDHEN, CDR2 SYDVKM. The CDR3 is 17 amino acids. Written as DNA, the CDR3 is TGTGCCAGCAGTGCCCGGGACAGGGGGAGGAATAACAATGAGCAGTTCTTC. This gives the protein CASSARDRGRNNNEQFF.

V is TRBV18 and J is TRBJ2-1; 10 bases match TRBD2. Germline loops: CDR1 KGHSH, CDR2 LQKENI. V was pared by 6 bases and J by 4 bases, with 12 bases of the junction left unmatched. This CDR3 has 17 amino acids. CDR3 sequence: CASSPPGAGGRYNEQFF. DNA for the CDR3: TGTGCCAGCTCCCCGCCCGGAGCGGGAGGGCGATACAATGAGCAGTTCTTC.

The chain joins TRBV5-1 to TRBJ1-4; no firm D call. Germline V gene sequence: CDR1 SGHRS, CDR2 YFSETQ. The CDR3 length is 15 residues. V was trimmed by 4 bases and J by 5 bases, leaving 15 bases between them. CDR3 loop: CASSPTGSGNEKLFF. The CDR3 DNA sequence: TGCGCCAGCAGCCCAACCGGGAGCGGAAATGAAAAACTGTTTTTT.

The chain combines TRBV30 with TRBJ2-7; 8 bases align to TRBD1. Per the germline V gene, CDR1 is GTSNPN and CDR2 is SVGIG (reference sequence). The CDR3 is 15 amino acids. J was trimmed by 0 bases and V by 3 bases; bases with no gene match: 7. CDR3 DNA sequence: TGTGCCTGGAGGCCTGGGACAGGCGTCTCCTACGAGCAGTACTTC. This gives the protein CAWRPGTGVSYEQYF.

The rearrangement joins TRBV11-2 to TRBJ1-4; a weak D match, TRBD1 (6 bases). V was cut by 5 bases and J by 7 bases, with 20 bases left in between. The CDR3 has 16 amino acids. Germline-derived CDR1 and CDR2 are SGHAT and FQNNGV. The CDR3 DNA follows: TGTGCCAGCAGCCACGTGACGGGGACATCTTCTGAAAAACTGTTTTTT. Residues: CASSHVTGTSSEKLFF.

Turning to this clone: The same CDR3 can be traced to other DNA sequences in this sample. This chain uses TRBV7-9 with TRBJ2-2; 8 bases are a match to TRBD2. CDR3 size: 16 residues. Per germline, CDR1 SEHNR and CDR2 FQNEAQ (reference sequence). Trimming cost V 3 bases and J 0 bases; bases outside gene matches: 3. CDR3 protein: CASSFSSGPNTGELFF. The CDR3 coding sequence is TGTGCCAGCAGCTTTTCTAGCGGGCCGAACACCGGGGAGCTGTTTTTT.

This chain connects TRBV27 to TRBJ1-4; TRBD1 agrees at 11 bases. The CDR3 totals 17 residues. Trimming removed 0 bases from V and 8 bases from J; junction bases left unmatched: 8. Germline V gene data show CDR1 as MNHEY and CDR2 as SMNVEV (reference sequence). This chain's CDR3 is CASSLSPRDRGREKLFF. The CDR3 DNA follows: TGTGCCAGCAGTTTATCTCCCCGGGACAGGGGGAGAGAAAAACTGTTTTTT.

On this clone itself: A read error may account for a junction end that differs from germline. V is TRBV18 and J is TRBJ1-5; possible D gene TRBD1, 5 bases. This CDR3 is built from 15 residues. CDR1 and CDR2 from the germline V gene are KGHSH and LQKENI. The CDR3: CASPPFRRDNQPQHF. The CDR3 coding sequence is TGTGCCAGCCCACCCTTTCGCAGGGACAATCAGCCCCAGCATTTT. Variable domain in full (rest from reference TRBV18 and TRBJ1-5): NAGVMQNPRHLVRRRGQEARLRCSPMKGHSHVYWYRQLPEEGLKFMVYLQKENIIDESGMPKERFSAEFPKEGPSILRIQQVVRGDSAAYFCASPPFRRDNQPQHFGDGTRLSIL.

This chain uses TRBV18 with TRBJ2-3; D is perhaps TRBD1 (5 bases). The V and J ends lost 2 bases and 2 bases respectively, with 11 bases between them. Per germline, CDR1 KGHSH and CDR2 LQKENI. This CDR3 has 15 residues. The CDR3 sequence: CASSPRGMATDTQYF. Here the CDR3 DNA reads TGTGCCAGCTCACCAAGGGGTATGGCCACAGATACGCAGTATTTT.

The V and J genes are TRBV18 and TRBJ1-1; 8 bases line up with TRBD1. CDR1 is KGHSH and CDR2 is LQKENI in the germline V gene. The CDR3 is 15 residues long. V was pared by 1 base and J by 5 bases, with 6 bases of the junction left unmatched. This chain's CDR3 is CASSPQRQGSTEAFF. For the CDR3, the DNA is TGTGCCAGCTCACCACAGAGACAGGGGTCTACTGAAGCTTTCTTT.

The chain uses TRBV30 and TRBJ2-7, with D maybe TRBD2 (5 bases). CDR1 and CDR2 (germline): GTSNPN, SVGIG (reference sequence). This CDR3 spans 15 amino acids. V lost 1 base and J lost 1, with 14 bases in between. The chain's CDR3 is CAWSGARLASYEQYF. CDR3 nucleotide sequence: TGTGCCTGGAGTGGGGCGAGGCTAGCTTCCTACGAGCAGTACTTC. Variable domain in full (rest from reference TRBV30 and TRBJ2-7): SQTIHQWPATLVQPVGSPLSLECTVEGTSNPNLYWYRQAAGRGLQLLFYSVGIGQISSEVPQNLSASRPQDRQFILSSKKLLLSDSGFYLCAWSGARLASYEQYFGPGTRLTVT.

The chain employs TRBV27 and TRBJ2-3; TRBD1 matches at 8 bases. Per the germline V gene, CDR1 is MNHEY and CDR2 is SMNVEV (reference sequence). This CDR3 spans 15 amino acids. Unmatched junction bases numbered 7, after V lost 4 bases and J lost 4 bases. As DNA, the CDR3 is TGTGCCAGCAGTTACCACAGGGGGATCGCAGATACGCAGTATTTT. The encoded protein is CASSYHRGIADTQYF.

J is TRBJ1-2 and V is TRBV7-3, with TRBD1 identical over 7 bases. V shed 0 bases, J shed 5 bases, and the junction held 6 bases outside the gene matches. Germline V lookup: CDR1 SGHTA, CDR2 FQGTGA. This CDR3 has 15 amino acids. CDR3 DNA: TGTGCCAGCAGCTTAACTGAACAGGGGCGGTATGGCTACACCTTC. Protein sequence: CASSLTEQGRYGYTF.

This chain links TRBV25-1 with TRBJ2-3; the match to TRBD1 covers 12 bases. CDR3 length equals 16 residues. The germline gives CDR1 MGHDK, CDR2 SYGVNS. V shed 3 bases, J shed 7 bases, and the junction held 8 bases outside the gene matches. The CDR3 protein is CASSDFRDRGQYTQYF. CDR3 bases: TGTGCCAGCAGTGATTTCCGGGACAGGGGGCAATATACGCAGTATTTT.

CDR3 coding DNA: TGTGCCAGCAGCCATTTGACTAGCCCGAACACCGGGGAGCTGTTTTTT. This codes for CASSHLTSPNTGELFF. The J gene is TRBJ2-2, the V gene TRBV7-3, with TRBD2 identical over 7 bases. Germline V gene data show CDR1 as SGHTA and CDR2 as FQGTGA. With 5 bases clipped from V and 0 bases from J, the junction kept 6 bases outside the gene matches. CDR3 length: 16 residues. The full variable domain, completed using reference TRBV7-3 and TRBJ2-2, is GAGVSQTPSNKVTEKGKYVELRCDPISGHTALYWYRQSLGQGPEFLIYFQGTGAADDSGLPNDRFFAVRPEGSVSTLKIQRTERGDSAVYLCASSHLTSPNTGELFFGEGSRLTVL.

This chain joins TRBV27 and TRBJ2-5, with 13 nucleotides matching TRBD2. The J call may be mistaken, given a closer DNA end match to TRBJ2-7. Germline CDR1 reads MNHEY; CDR2 reads SMNVEV (reference sequence). CDR3 length: 16 amino acids. In nucleotides, the CDR3 is TGTGCCAGCAGCGATAGGACTAGCGGGGGAACCTACGAGCAGTACTTC. Translation: CASSDRTSGGTYEQYF.

The count of this clone is one. The chain uses TRBV6-1 and TRBJ2-5; the D gene is possibly TRBD1 (6 bases). Germline CDR1 reads MNHNS; CDR2 reads SASEGT. V lost 2 bases, J lost 4 bases, and 17 bases lay in between. The CDR3 has 16 amino acids. The CDR3 sequence: CASSEMFRGSGETQYF. The CDR3 nucleotides read TGTGCCAGCAGTGAAATGTTTAGGGGGAGTGGAGAGACCCAGTACTTC.

The chain recombines TRBV28 with TRBJ1-1, with 10 bases fitting TRBD1. Germline CDR1 is MDHEN and CDR2 is SYDVKM. The CDR3 totals 14 residues. Trimming at V came to 6 bases and at J to 6 bases, leaving 7 bases not matched to a gene. The CDR3 sequence: CASRRQGAVAEAFF. The CDR3 DNA sequence: TGTGCCAGCAGACGACAGGGGGCTGTCGCTGAAGCTTTCTTT.

The genes are TRBV19 and TRBJ2-1, with 11 bases that match TRBD2. The V gene's germline CDR1 is LNHDA and CDR2 SQIVND (reference sequence). The CDR3 consists of 14 residues. The J segment lost 9 bases and the V segment lost 5 bases, leaving 6 bases of the junction unmatched. The CDR3 DNA is TGTGCCAGTAGTTTAGCGGGAGGGGGCGTTGAGCAGTTCTTC. Its translation is CASSLAGGGVEQFF.

The chain carries TRBV20-1 and TRBJ1-1, with D unresolved. V dropped 4 bases and J dropped 9 bases, with 9 bases sitting between them. Germline V gives CDR1 DFQATT, CDR2 SNEGSKA (reference sequence). This CDR3 spans 10 amino acids. The CDR3 loop reads CSANLAQAFF. The CDR3, as DNA: TGCAGTGCTAATCTAGCCCAAGCTTTCTTT.

This clone was observed a handful of times. The rearrangement uses TRBV28 and TRBJ2-3; D unresolved. CDR1 MDHEN and CDR2 SYDVKM come from the germline V gene. The V end was cut by 3 bases, the J end by 5 bases, with 9 bases between. CDR3 length equals 13 residues. The CDR3 spells CASSLGSLDTQYF. In DNA, the CDR3 is TGTGCCAGCAGTTTGGGCTCCCTAGATACGCAGTATTTT.

This clone was picked up a small number of times. The chain uses TRBV4-1 and TRBJ1-5; tentative D call: TRBD1 (5 bases). V dropped 0 bases and J dropped 0 bases, with 12 bases sitting between them. CDR1 and CDR2 from the germline V gene are MGHRA and YSYEKL. The CDR3 covers 17 residues. CDR3 region: CASSQDYAGFSNQPQHF. The CDR3, as DNA: TGCGCCAGCAGCCAAGACTACGCAGGGTTTAGCAATCAGCCCCAGCATTTT.

This clone came up a few times. Written as DNA, the CDR3 is TGTGCCAGCAGCTTGTTAGGGAGGAACACTGAAGCTTTCTTT. Amino acids: CASSLLGRNTEAFF. The chain carries TRBV5-4 and TRBJ1-1; D gene unclear. The germline CDR1 and CDR2 sequences are SGHNT and YYREEE (reference sequence). The CDR3 covers 14 residues. Deletions cut 1 base from V and 1 base from J, with 8 bases between. Drawing the rest from reference TRBV5-4 and TRBJ1-1, the complete variable domain is ETGVTQSPTHLIKTRGQQVTLRCSSQSGHNTVSWYQQALGQGPQFIFQYYREEENGRGNFPPRFSGLQFPNYSSELNVNALELDDSALYLCASSLLGRNTEAFFGQGTRLTVV.